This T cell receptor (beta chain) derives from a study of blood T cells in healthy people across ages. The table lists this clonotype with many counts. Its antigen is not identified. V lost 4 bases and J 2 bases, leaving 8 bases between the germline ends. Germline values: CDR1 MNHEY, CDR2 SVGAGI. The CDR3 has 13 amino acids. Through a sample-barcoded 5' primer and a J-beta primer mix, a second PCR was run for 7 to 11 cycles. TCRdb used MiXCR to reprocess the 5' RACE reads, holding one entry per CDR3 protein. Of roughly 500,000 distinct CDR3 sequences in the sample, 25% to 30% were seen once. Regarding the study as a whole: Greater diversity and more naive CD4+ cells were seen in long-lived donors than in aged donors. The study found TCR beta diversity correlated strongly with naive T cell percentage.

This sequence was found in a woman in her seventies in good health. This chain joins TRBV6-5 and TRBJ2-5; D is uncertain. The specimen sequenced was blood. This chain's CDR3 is CASSFSRQETQYF. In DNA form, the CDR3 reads TGTGCCAGCAGTTTTAGTAGGCAAGAGACCCAGTACTTC.